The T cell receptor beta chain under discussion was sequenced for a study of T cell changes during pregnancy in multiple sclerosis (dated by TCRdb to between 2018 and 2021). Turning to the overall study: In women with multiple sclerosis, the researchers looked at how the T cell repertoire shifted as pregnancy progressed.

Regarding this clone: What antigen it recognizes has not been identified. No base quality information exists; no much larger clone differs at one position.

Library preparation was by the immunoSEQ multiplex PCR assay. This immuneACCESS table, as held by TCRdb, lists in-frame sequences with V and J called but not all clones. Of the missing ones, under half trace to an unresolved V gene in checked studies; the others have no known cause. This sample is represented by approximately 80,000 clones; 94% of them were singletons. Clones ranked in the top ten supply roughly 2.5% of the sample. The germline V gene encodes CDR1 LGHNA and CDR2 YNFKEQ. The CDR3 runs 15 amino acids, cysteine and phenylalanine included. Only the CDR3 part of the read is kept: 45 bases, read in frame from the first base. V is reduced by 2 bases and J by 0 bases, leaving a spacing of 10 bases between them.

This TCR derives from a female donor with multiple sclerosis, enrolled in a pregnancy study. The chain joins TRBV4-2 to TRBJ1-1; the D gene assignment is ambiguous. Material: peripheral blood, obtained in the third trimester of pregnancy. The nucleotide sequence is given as TGTGCCAGCAGCCAACCTAATTTTTTGAACACTGAAGCTTTCTTT. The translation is CASSQPNFLNTEAFF.